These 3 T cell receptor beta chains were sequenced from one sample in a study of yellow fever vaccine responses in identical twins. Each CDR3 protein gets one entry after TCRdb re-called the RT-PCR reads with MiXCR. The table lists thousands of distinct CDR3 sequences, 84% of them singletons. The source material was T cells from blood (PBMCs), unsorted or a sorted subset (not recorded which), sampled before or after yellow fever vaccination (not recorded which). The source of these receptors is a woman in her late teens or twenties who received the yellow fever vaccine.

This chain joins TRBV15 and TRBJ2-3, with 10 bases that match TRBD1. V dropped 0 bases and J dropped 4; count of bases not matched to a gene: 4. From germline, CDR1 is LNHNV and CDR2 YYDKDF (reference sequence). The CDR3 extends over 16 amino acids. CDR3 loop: CATSRDRTGGADTQYF. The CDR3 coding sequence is TGTGCCACCAGCAGAGATCGGACAGGGGGTGCAGATACGCAGTATTTT.

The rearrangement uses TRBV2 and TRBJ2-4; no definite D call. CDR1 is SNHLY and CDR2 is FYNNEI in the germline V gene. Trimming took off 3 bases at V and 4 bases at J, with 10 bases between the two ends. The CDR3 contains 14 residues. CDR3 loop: CASSDLTGKNIQYF. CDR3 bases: TGTGCCAGCAGTGACCTCACGGGTAAAAACATTCAGTACTTC.

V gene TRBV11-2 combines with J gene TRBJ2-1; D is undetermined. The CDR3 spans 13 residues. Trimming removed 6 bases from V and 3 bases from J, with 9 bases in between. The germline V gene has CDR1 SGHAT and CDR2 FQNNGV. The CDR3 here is CASRGSGYNEQFF. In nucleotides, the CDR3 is TGTGCCAGCAGAGGATCGGGCTACAATGAGCAGTTCTTC.